This entry features one T cell receptor (beta chain) sequence. Its antigen remains unknown. The sample comes from a study of shared clonotypes between healthy human individuals. Study-wide findings and caveats: Clonotype sharing across a few donors was observed for around 5% of naive CD4 clonotypes.

Germline values: CDR1 SEHNR, CDR2 FQNEAQ (reference sequence). The CDR3 is 14 amino acids. Trimming took off 5 bases at V and 5 bases at J, with 16 bases between the two ends. How the authors handled the data: Owing to the provision of junction-only sequences devoid of quality scores by immunoSEQ, filtering differed. The protocol was immunoSEQ multiplex PCR, while the TCRdb copy is restricted to in-frame clones and leaves out a portion. V and J calls and clone size are as listed in that table; D and trimming were resolved from the DNA. The data hold 2 million to 2.5 million clones, with 93% observed a single time. Naive CD8 populations comprised CD45RO-negative cells positively selected for CCR7, excluding terminally differentiated effector memory CD45RA+ cells.

The sequence was collected from a man aged 18 to 30 in good health. Some clones in this sample may be carry-over from other donors' samples. J is TRBJ2-7 and V is TRBV7-9; D is possibly TRBD2 (5 bases). The sequencing sample was made of naive CD8+ T cells from PBMCs. The CDR3 DNA is TGTGCCAGCAGCCCCCCGGGATTTAGGGACGAGCAGTACTTC. Translation: CASSPPGFRDEQYF.